Listed below are T cell receptor beta chains from one sample, sequenced in a study of blood T cell repertoires in COVID-19. Repertoires were generated with immunoSEQ multiplex PCR, while TCRdb's copy carries only in-frame clones and drops some. The table lists tens of thousands of clones, 87% of them singletons. Material for sequencing was peripheral blood. The receptors were sampled from a human donor in a cohort sampled during active COVID-19. CDR3s include the opening cysteine and the closing phenylalanine or tryptophan. The D gene is left open where the match is weak. Clone size, where shown, is once, few, many, or a class for clones that have expanded.

abundance: NA; d_gene: TRBD2; v_gene: TRBV9; j_gene: TRBJ2-5; CDR3nt: TGTGCCAGCAGCTACGCGCCTCATGCGGGAGGGGAGACCCAGTACTTC; CDR3aa: CASSYAPHAGGETQYF
abundance: few; d_gene: TRBD1; v_gene: TRBV3-1/TRBV3-2; j_gene: TRBJ1-5; CDR3nt: TGTGCCAGCAGCCCTATAGGGACAGTGGGGCATCAGCCCCAGCATTTT; CDR3aa: CASSPIGTVGHQPQHF
abundance: NA; d_gene: TRBD2; v_gene: TRBV29-1; j_gene: TRBJ2-5; CDR3nt: TGCAGCGTTGAAGATCGGGTGGTAGCGGGAGTAAAACCGACCCAGTACTTC; CDR3aa: CSVEDRVVAGVKPTQYF
abundance: NA; d_gene: NA; v_gene: TRBV28; j_gene: TRBJ1-5; CDR3nt: TGTGCCAGCAGTTTCCAGACCAGGGGCAATCAGCCCCAGCATTTT; CDR3aa: CASSFQTRGNQPQHF
abundance: NA; d_gene: TRBD1; v_gene: TRBV6-5; j_gene: TRBJ1-1; CDR3nt: TGTGCCAGCAGGACAGGGCGGACTTTTAACACTGAAGCTTTCTTT; CDR3aa: CASRTGRTFNTEAFF
abundance: NA; d_gene: NA; v_gene: TRBV30; j_gene: TRBJ1-5; CDR3nt: TGTGCCTGGAGTGTAGGAGGGGCTCACAATCAGCCCCAGCATTTT; CDR3aa: CAWSVGGAHNQPQHF
abundance: NA; d_gene: NA; v_gene: TRBV27; j_gene: TRBJ2-7; CDR3nt: TGTGCCAGCAGTTTAGGCAGGTACTACGAGCAGTACTTC; CDR3aa: CASSLGRYYEQYF
abundance: NA; d_gene: NA; v_gene: TRBV11-2; j_gene: TRBJ1-3; CDR3nt: TGTGCCAGCAGCTTAGGCGTTCATTACTCTGGAAACACCATATATTTT; CDR3aa: CASSLGVHYSGNTIYF
abundance: NA; d_gene: TRBD2; v_gene: TRBV9; j_gene: TRBJ2-5; CDR3nt: TGTGCCAGCAGCGTAGCCCCGCTAGCGGATCAAGAGACCCAGTACTTC; CDR3aa: CASSVAPLADQETQYF
abundance: once; d_gene: NA; v_gene: TRBV7-9; j_gene: TRBJ2-5; CDR3nt: TGTGCCAGCAAATCGACGGCAGGATGGGCGGAGACCCAGTACTTC; CDR3aa: CASKSTAGWAETQYF
abundance: NA; d_gene: NA; v_gene: TRBV9; j_gene: TRBJ1-2; CDR3nt: TGTGCCAGCAGCAAACGGGACTATGGCTACACCTTC; CDR3aa: CASSKRDYGYTF
abundance: NA; d_gene: TRBD1; v_gene: TRBV27; j_gene: TRBJ1-5; CDR3nt: TGTGCCAGCAGTCTGACAGGGTTGCAGCCCCAGCATTTT; CDR3aa: CASSLTGLQPQHF
abundance: NA; d_gene: TRBD2; v_gene: TRBV4-1; j_gene: TRBJ2-3; CDR3nt: TGCGCCAGCAGCCCCGGACTAGCGGGAGGCACGCAGTATTTT; CDR3aa: CASSPGLAGGTQYF